The 9 T cell receptor beta chains reported below all come from one sample, sequenced in a study of blood T cells in healthy people across ages. Next came a second PCR, run for about 7 to 11 cycles, which used a sample-barcoded 5' primer along with a J-beta primer mix. TCRdb analysed the 5' RACE reads with MiXCR anew, one entry per CDR3 protein. The data show 590,000 or so distinct CDR3 sequences, with approximately 30% seen just once and 15% to 18% held by the top ten. Sequenced material: blood. These receptors were taken from a woman of 80 years or more in good health.

This clonotype was seen repeatedly, ten times or more. The chain is built from TRBV5-6 and TRBJ1-2; 7 positions agree with TRBD1. V lost 5 bases and J lost 5; bases outside the gene matches: 12. This CDR3 region has 15 residues. Germline-derived CDR1 and CDR2 are SGHDT and YYEEEE. The CDR3 DNA sequence: TGTGCCAGCAGAGTTATAGAGGGACAGCATTATGGCTACACCTTC. The encoded protein is CASRVIEGQHYGYTF. Variable domain in full (rest from reference TRBV5-6 and TRBJ1-2): DAGVTQSPTHLIKTRGQQVTLRCSPKSGHDTVSWYQQALGQGPQFIFQYYEEEERQRGNFPDRFSGHQFPNYSSELNVNALLLGDSALYLCASRVIEGQHYGYTFGSGTRLTVV.

In nucleotides, the CDR3 is TGTGCCAGTAGTAAAAGCGGGGATAGCTCCTACAATGAGCAGTTCTTC. Translated, it gives CASSKSGDSSYNEQFF. The chain has TRBV19 and TRBJ2-1, with TRBD2 matching over 7 bases. J gave up 0 bases and V 4 bases, and 6 bases lay outside the gene matches. Germline values: CDR1 LNHDA, CDR2 SQIVND (reference sequence). The CDR3 loop spans 16 amino acids.

Of note for this clonotype: Possible read error: a much larger clone is one base away. The V and J genes are TRBV24-1 and TRBJ1-2; the D is unclear. The germline gives CDR1 KGHDR, CDR2 SFDVKD. Trimming took off 5 bases at V and 5 bases at J, with 20 bases between the two ends. The CDR3 loop spans 16 amino acids. The CDR3 nucleotides are TGTGCCACCAGTGGTGCGACTGGACCCCTTAATTATGGCTACACCTTC. Amino acids: CATSGATGPLNYGYTF.

The chain joins TRBV13 to TRBJ2-3; D remains unclear. Germline lookup yields CDR1 PRHDT and CDR2 FYEKMQ (reference sequence). Trimming removed 5 bases at V and 0 bases at J, with 9 bases between. The CDR3 spans 14 residues. CDR3 in amino acids: CASSPPLSTDTQYF. The DNA of the CDR3 is TGTGCCAGCAGCCCCCCCCTAAGCACAGATACGCAGTATTTT.

The V and J genes are TRBV20-1 and TRBJ1-4; D is undetermined. Germline V gene data show CDR1 as DFQATT and CDR2 as SNEGSKA (reference sequence). V shed 0 bases and J shed 0 bases, with 14 bases lying between them. The CDR3 loop spans 17 amino acids. In nucleotides, the CDR3 is TGCAGTGCTAGAGATAAGGCTCCGGGGTCAACTAATGAAAAACTGTTTTTT. This codes for CSARDKAPGSTNEKLFF.

This clonotype has only a few counts. The V and J genes are TRBV20-1 and TRBJ2-5; D remains ambiguous. V was trimmed by 3 bases and J by 1 base, leaving 9 bases between them. CDR1 and CDR2 (germline): DFQATT, SNEGSKA (reference sequence). CDR3 size: 13 residues. As DNA, the CDR3 is TGCAGTGCTAGCCTTCAGATCCAAGAGACCCAGTACTTC. The encoded protein is CSASLQIQETQYF.

The rearrangement links TRBV7-3 to TRBJ2-3; no clear D gene. Germline CDR1 reads SGHTA; CDR2 reads FQGTGA. CDR3 length: 16 amino acids. V was trimmed by 5 bases and J by 0 bases, leaving 15 bases between them. CDR3 DNA sequence: TGTGCCAGCAGCGTCATGGCGGCAACTAGCACAGATACGCAGTATTTT. This gives the protein CASSVMAATSTDTQYF.

V usage is TRBV20-1 and J usage is TRBJ1-4, with D hard to call. The germline gives CDR1 DFQATT, CDR2 SNEGSKA (reference sequence). V shed 3 bases and J shed 1 base, with 12 bases lying between them. The CDR3 has 15 residues. In DNA form, the CDR3 reads TGCAGTGCTAGGCGGGTCTTCGGAACTAATGAAAAACTGTTTTTT. This translates into CSARRVFGTNEKLFF.

There are many counts of this clonotype. The rearrangement links TRBV7-3 to TRBJ2-5; 7 bases are a match to TRBD2. Germline loops: CDR1 SGHTA, CDR2 FQGTGA. J was trimmed by 2 bases and V by 6 bases; bases with no gene match: 12. The CDR3 covers 16 residues. CDR3 sequence (DNA): TGTGCCAGCAGACAAGTGGGGGGGGTAGGGCAAGAGACCCAGTACTTC. This encodes CASRQVGGVGQETQYF.